A single sample is the source of the 8 T cell receptor beta chains below, sequenced in a study of T cells in Graves' hyperthyroidism and ophthalmopathy. TCR beta CDR3 regions were amplified from RNA. The HTBI primer set served for first-round RT-PCR of the TCR CDR3. TCRdb analysed the multiplex PCR reads with MiXCR anew, one entry per CDR3 protein. This table has fewer than 650,000 distinct CDR3 sequences, around 14% appearing once. Specimen: blood. These TCRs come from a woman aged 18-29 years with Graves' ophthalmopathy.

V gene TRBV6-5 combines with J gene TRBJ2-2; D tentatively fits TRBD1 or TRBD2 (5 bases each). The length of the CDR3 is 15 residues. Germline CDR1 reads MNHEY; CDR2 reads SVGAGI. V lost 2 bases and J lost 13, with 20 bases in between. CDR3 loop: CASSYPGTHRGRLFF. The CDR3 coding sequence is TGTGCCAGCAGTTACCCCGGGACCCATAGGGGAAGGCTGTTTTTT.

This clonotype was picked up many times. The genes are TRBV20-1 and TRBJ2-3; tentatively, D is TRBD1 (5 bases). Germline CDR1 DFQATT, CDR2 SNEGSKA (reference sequence). Trimming pared 4 bases from V and 6 bases from J, leaving 17 bases between. The CDR3 has 14 residues. The CDR3 DNA reads as TGCAGTGCTAAGGGAAGAGTAGGGGTGGATACGCAGTATTTT. Protein sequence: CSAKGRVGVDTQYF.

Regarding this clonotype: A clone one base away is much larger, so this may be a read error. The rearrangement joins TRBV4-2 to TRBJ2-7; 8 bases are shared with TRBD2. This CDR3 contains 15 residues. CDR1 and CDR2 (germline): LGHNA, YNFKEQ. The CDR3 DNA reads TGTGCCGGCAGCCACCTAGCGGGTAGCTCCTACGAGCAGTACTTC. This encodes CAGSHLAGSSYEQYF.

Only a few counts were recorded for this clonotype. The rearrangement joins TRBV9 to TRBJ2-7; either TRBD1 or TRBD2 may supply D (7 bases each). Germline CDR1 SGDLS, CDR2 YYNGEE. Trimming removed 0 bases from V and 3 bases from J, with 19 bases in between. This CDR3 region has 17 residues. The CDR3 DNA is TGTGCCAGCAGCGTAGACAGAACGGCAGGGGGGGGCTACGAGCAGTACTTC. This encodes CASSVDRTAGGGYEQYF.

This clonotype occurred many times. In nucleotides, the CDR3 is TGCAGTGCTAGACCTGTAACAGGGGGCGCACGGGGAGAGACCCAGTACTTC. Its protein is CSARPVTGGARGETQYF. The rearrangement links TRBV20-1 to TRBJ2-5; 9 bases are a match to TRBD1. Trimming removed 2 bases from V and 4 bases from J; junction bases left unmatched: 14. CDR3 length: 17 amino acids. CDR1 and CDR2 from the germline V gene are DFQATT and SNEGSKA (reference sequence).

This clonotype was picked up many times. V gene TRBV6-1 combines with J gene TRBJ2-7; D is ambiguous. This CDR3 has 11 residues. The V end was cut by 11 bases, the J end by 2 bases, with 10 bases between. In germline, CDR1 is MNHNS, CDR2 SASEGT. The chain's CDR3 is CAVLRAYEQYF. The CDR3 DNA follows: TGTGCCGTACTAAGAGCCTACGAGCAGTACTTC.

This clonotype was observed many times. This sequence joins TRBV7-8 and TRBJ2-3, with 8 bases identical to TRBD1. J gave up 4 bases and V 0 bases, and 6 bases lay outside the gene matches. In germline, CDR1 is SGHVS, CDR2 FQNEAQ. The CDR3 covers 16 residues. CDR3 protein: CASSLATGVPSDTQYF. The CDR3 region has the DNA TGTGCCAGCAGCTTAGCGACAGGGGTCCCCTCAGATACGCAGTATTTT.

J is TRBJ2-2 and V is TRBV7-3; D is unclear. CDR1 is SGHTA and CDR2 is FQGTGA in the germline V gene. The germline V and J ends were trimmed by 5 bases and 6 bases, with 7 bases remaining between them. This CDR3 region has 12 residues. CDR3 coding DNA: TGTGCCAGCAGCCGATTACCCGGGGAGCTGTTTTTT. Translating gives CASSRLPGELFF. The variable domain in full, completed from reference TRBV7-3 and TRBJ2-2, reads GAGVSQTPSNKVTEKGKYVELRCDPISGHTALYWYRQSLGQGPEFLIYFQGTGAADDSGLPNDRFFAVRPEGSVSTLKIQRTERGDSAVYLCASSRLPGELFFGEGSRLTVL.